Listed here are 18 T cell receptor beta chains from one sample, sequenced in a study of T cell clusters in autoimmune cytopenias. TRB amplification used around 260 ng of peripheral blood genomic DNA. One tube held mixed TRB-A and TRB-B primer pools for touch-down PCR. TCRdb re-called the multiplex PCR reads; every CDR3 protein appears as one record, without DNA. The listing contains 2,000 to 2,500 distinct CDR3 sequences. The sequencing sample was made of peripheral blood. The receptors originated from a human donor with an autoimmune cytopenia or autoimmune hepatitis (not recorded which).

The chain recombines TRBV30 with TRBJ2-7. CDR1 and CDR2 (germline): GTSNPN, SVGIG (reference sequence). CDR3 size: 13 residues. The CDR3 sequence is CAGLDGSAYEQYF.

The CDR3 loop reads CASSTYRTGDSGNTIYF. J is TRBJ1-3 and V is TRBV19; TCRdb indicates TRBD1, and absent DNA this call remains unverified. The CDR3 spans 17 residues. CDR1 and CDR2 (germline): LNHDA, SQIVND (reference sequence).

The rearrangement uses TRBV6-5 and TRBJ2-3; TCRdb's D call, TRBD1, is unchecked because there is no DNA. From germline, CDR1 is MNHEY and CDR2 SVGAGI. The CDR3 runs to 14 residues. CDR3 region: CASGRGQATPTQYF.

In terms of frequency, this clonotype is medium-sized. This chain links TRBV19 with TRBJ2-1; absent DNA, TCRdb's TRBD1 call cannot be checked. Germline V gene sequence: CDR1 LNHDA, CDR2 SQIVND (reference sequence). This CDR3 contains 14 residues. The CDR3 is CASSVGQGGNEQFF.

This clonotype is medium-sized by frequency. The rearrangement links TRBV19 to TRBJ2-5; TCRdb lists TRBD1, though no DNA is available to test this call. The CDR3 is made up of 13 amino acids. Germline CDR1 LNHDA, CDR2 SQIVND (reference sequence). CDR3 loop: CASRQGAEETQYF.

This clonotype is identified as medium-sized (0.01 to 0.1%) from frequency. V usage is TRBV5-5 and J usage is TRBJ2-5; TCRdb outputs TRBD2, but without DNA this stays unchecked. Looked up from germline, CDR1 is SGHKS and CDR2 is YYEKEE (reference sequence). CDR3 length: 14 residues. The CDR3: CASRRAGGGETQYF.

V and J are TRBV24-1 and TRBJ1-1; TCRdb names TRBD1, which stays unverified in the absence of DNA. The germline V gene encodes CDR1 KGHDR and CDR2 SFDVKD. This CDR3 is 11 amino acids long. The CDR3 protein is CATSEGGTAFF.

The chain employs TRBV18 and TRBJ2-1. This CDR3 spans 13 amino acids. CDR1 and CDR2 (germline): KGHSH, LQKENI. The CDR3: CASSPSAYNEQFF.

This clonotype is classed as medium-sized by frequency. CDR3 sequence reads: CASSYQGITGELFF. This chain joins TRBV19 and TRBJ2-2; TCRdb picks TRBD1, but there is no DNA to check that call. This CDR3 is built from 14 residues. CDR1 LNHDA and CDR2 SQIVND come from the germline V gene (reference sequence).

This clonotype is labeled medium-sized based on frequency. This chain joins TRBV19 and TRBJ2-7; TCRdb names TRBD1, which stays unverified in the absence of DNA. This CDR3 contains 15 residues. Germline assignment: CDR1 LNHDA and CDR2 SQIVND (reference sequence). CDR3 sequence reads: CASSKGHGEMYEQYF.

This clonotype is labeled medium-sized (0.01 to 0.1%) based on frequency. The CDR3 region is CASRRNTNTGELFF. The chain uses TRBV19 and TRBJ2-2. CDR1 and CDR2 from the germline V gene are LNHDA and SQIVND (reference sequence). The CDR3 has 14 amino acids.

The J gene is TRBJ1-5, the V gene TRBV13; the TCRdb call, TRBD1, lacks DNA for checking. The CDR3 extends over 14 amino acids. Germline V CDR1 and CDR2: PRHDT, FYEKMQ (reference sequence). The CDR3 loop reads CASSFRTGGQPQHF. The full variable domain, with the rest looked up from reference TRBV13 and TRBJ1-5, is AAGVIQSPRHLIKEKRETATLKCYPIPRHDTVYWYQQGPGQDPQFLISFYEKMQSDKGSIPDRFSAQQFSDYHSELNMSSLELGDSALYFCASSFRTGGQPQHFGDGTRLSIL.

This chain links TRBV19 with TRBJ1-5; there is no DNA to check the TCRdb D call of TRBD1. The length of the CDR3 is 15 residues. Germline V lookup: CDR1 LNHDA, CDR2 SQIVND (reference sequence). CDR3 loop: CASSIETGGTPPQHF.

The chain carries TRBV12-3 or TRBV12-4 and TRBJ2-1; checking the TCRdb D call of TRBD2 is not possible without DNA. The CDR3 sequence is 15 residues long. The CDR3 here is CASSGLAGGIDEQFF.

The chain is built from TRBV7-9 and TRBJ2-4; TCRdb's assignment of TRBD1 cannot be checked, as there is no DNA. CDR1 and CDR2 from the germline V gene are SEHNR and FQNEAQ (reference sequence). The CDR3 sequence is 16 residues long. CDR3 region: CASSIAGLQAKNIQYF.

J is TRBJ2-2 and V is TRBV30; as DNA is missing, the TRBD1 call by TCRdb cannot be tested. CDR3 size: 19 residues. Germline CDR1 is GTSNPN and CDR2 is SVGIG (reference sequence). The CDR3 loop is CAWRSVYRSRGRYTGELFF.

The rearrangement links TRBV27 to TRBJ2-3; the TCRdb call, TRBD2, lacks DNA for checking. Germline V gene sequence: CDR1 MNHEY, CDR2 SMNVEV (reference sequence). The CDR3 contains 13 residues. CDR3 sequence: CASTGIPPDTQYF.

Judged by frequency, this clonotype is medium-sized. V usage is TRBV29-1 and J usage is TRBJ2-2. Per germline, CDR1 SQVTM and CDR2 ANQGSEA. The CDR3 contains 13 residues. The CDR3 reads CSVGGGTTGELFF.